The 25 T cell receptor beta chains presented below share a single source sample, sequenced in a study of regulatory T cells in long-lasting Graves disease. Relying on iRepertoire HTBI primers and Arm-PCR of CDR3 regions, the team built TCR beta libraries. Each CDR3 protein gets one entry after TCRdb re-called the multiplex PCR reads with MiXCR. The data show a few hundred thousand distinct CDR3 sequences, roughly 13% seen once. The sample's time point: newly diagnosed GD, antithyroid drugs for less than 3 months. RNA extracted from PBMCs served as the sequencing template. In addition, the sample was reused for a study of T cells in Graves' hyperthyroidism and ophthalmopathy.

The source material was peripheral blood mononuclear cells (PBMCs), sampled at new diagnosis, from a patient treated with antithyroid drugs. Receptors were obtained from a man aged 25 to 40 with Graves disease.

This clonotype was found many times. The gene calls are TRBV7-6 and TRBJ2-1; a possible D gene is TRBD2 (6 bases). CDR1 is SGHVS, CDR2 FNYEAQ, per germline. The CDR3 sequence is 13 residues long. V was pared by 5 bases and J by 6 bases, with 11 bases between. The CDR3, as DNA: TGTGCCAGCAGCATTAGCGGCCTCAATGAGCAGTTCTTC. Translated, it gives CASSISGLNEQFF.

This clonotype was seen repeatedly, ten times or more. CDR3 region: CASSPSSGTGELFF. The DNA for the CDR3 is TGTGCCAGCAGTCCCTCCAGCGGAACCGGGGAGCTGTTTTTT. This chain joins TRBV7-3 and TRBJ2-2; a weak D match, TRBD2 (5 bases). Trimming shortened V by 6 bases and J by 5 bases, and 13 bases separated the two germline ends. The CDR3 is 14 amino acids. CDR1 SGHTA and CDR2 FQGTGA come from the germline V gene.

This clonotype was detected only a few times. This sequence joins TRBV7-3 and TRBJ2-1, with 10 bases identical to TRBD2. CDR3 size: 15 residues. The germline V gene has CDR1 SGHTA and CDR2 FQGTGA. The ends lost 0 bases at V and 8 bases at J; junction bases unmatched: 4. CDR3 region: CASSLTSGRIHEQFF. CDR3 coding DNA: TGTGCCAGCAGCTTAACTAGCGGGAGGATCCATGAGCAGTTCTTC.

This clonotype turned up a few times. The chain links TRBV29-1 to TRBJ2-2; 8 positions match TRBD1. This CDR3 has 13 amino acids. V lost 6 bases to trimming and J lost 6 bases; unmatched junction nucleotides: 6. CDR1 is SQVTM, CDR2 ANQGSEA, per germline. CDR3 coding DNA: TGCAGCGTGGACACAGGGGGTCCCGGGGAGCTGTTTTTT. Protein: CSVDTGGPGELFF.

This clonotype has a count of ten or more. The chain employs TRBV5-5 and TRBJ2-4; a possible D gene is TRBD2 (7 bases). CDR1 and CDR2 from the germline V gene are SGHKS and YYEKEE (reference sequence). The V end was cut by 7 bases, the J end by 7 bases, with 21 bases between. The CDR3 is made up of 15 amino acids. CDR3 nucleotide sequence: TGTGCCAGCTCCCGGTTGCGGGGGACACCGAACATTCAGTACTTC. Protein: CASSRLRGTPNIQYF. The full variable domain, its missing parts supplied by reference TRBV5-5 and TRBJ2-4, is DAGVTQSPTHLIKTRGQQVTLRCSPISGHKSVSWYQQVLGQGPQFIFQYYEKEERGRGNFPDRFSARQFPNYSSELNVNALLLGDSALYLCASSRLRGTPNIQYFGAGTRLSVL.

In this sample, this clonotype turned up many times. The chain recombines TRBV28 with TRBJ1-1; maybe TRBD1 (6 bases). The CDR3 runs to 16 residues. V was clipped by 5 bases and J by 3 bases, with 19 bases between them. Germline V lookup: CDR1 MDHEN, CDR2 SYDVKM. This CDR3 reads CASSELVGAGDTEAFF. The CDR3 DNA is TGTGCCAGCAGTGAGTTGGTGGGGGCGGGGGACACTGAAGCTTTCTTT.

The V and J genes are TRBV15 and TRBJ2-1; D possibly corresponds to TRBD2 (6 bases). CDR3 length: 16 amino acids. The germline gives CDR1 LNHNV, CDR2 YYDKDF (reference sequence). The ends were cut back, 1 base at V and 7 bases at J, with 17 bases in the middle. The CDR3 here is CATSRVPTSLSNEQFF. CDR3 coding DNA: TGTGCCACCAGCAGAGTGCCGACTAGTTTGTCAAATGAGCAGTTCTTC.

There are many counts of this clonotype. This chain's CDR3 is CASSFGDVTGNEQFF. CDR3 DNA: TGCGCCAGCAGCTTTGGGGACGTAACGGGCAATGAGCAGTTCTTC. This chain connects TRBV5-1 to TRBJ2-1; D is tentatively TRBD1 or TRBD2 (5 bases each). CDR1 SGHRS and CDR2 YFSETQ come from the germline V gene. The CDR3 spans 15 residues. Trimming removed 2 bases from V and 6 bases from J, with 15 bases in between.

There are many counts of this clonotype. V usage is TRBV7-9 and J usage is TRBJ1-2, with D perhaps matching TRBD1 (6 bases). The V end was cut by 3 bases, the J end by 8 bases, with 13 bases between. Germline-derived CDR1 and CDR2 are SEHNR and FQNEAQ (reference sequence). CDR3 length equals 13 residues. CDR3 bases: TGTGCCAGCAGCTTCCCAGGGGATAACGGCTACACCTTC. Its protein product is CASSFPGDNGYTF.

At least ten counts were recorded for this clonotype. The chain recombines TRBV5-1 with TRBJ2-7; the match to TRBD2 covers 8 bases. The V segment lost 4 bases and the J segment 4 bases; nucleotides outside the gene matches: 13. The CDR3 extends over 16 amino acids. Per the germline V gene, CDR1 is SGHRS and CDR2 is YFSETQ. The CDR3 sequence: CASSPGRSGSVYEQYF. Here the CDR3 DNA reads TGCGCCAGCAGCCCGGGTAGGAGCGGGAGTGTATACGAGCAGTACTTC.

This clonotype was counted at least ten times. The CDR3 is CASSEDRGAYNEQFF. CDR3 nucleotide sequence: TGTGCCAGCAGCGAGGACAGGGGAGCCTACAATGAGCAGTTCTTC. This chain uses TRBV2 with TRBJ2-1; 9 nucleotides line up with TRBD1. The CDR3 extends over 15 amino acids. Losses at the gene ends were 6 bases for V and 2 bases for J; bases not matched to a gene: 5. Germline V gene lookup returns CDR1 SNHLY and CDR2 FYNNEI.

This clonotype has at least ten counts. The CDR3 here is CASSEWAGTQYF. The CDR3 region has the DNA TGTGCCAGCAGTGAGTGGGCTGGGACCCAGTACTTC. This chain connects TRBV25-1 to TRBJ2-5; the D is unclear. This CDR3 is 12 amino acids long. CDR1 is MGHDK, CDR2 SYGVNS, per germline. V lost 3 bases, J lost 7 bases, and 9 bases lay in between.

This clonotype showed up many times. The genes are TRBV20-1 and TRBJ2-1; D could derive from TRBD1 or TRBD2 (5 bases each). The ends were cut back, 5 bases at V and 6 bases at J, with 11 bases in the middle. This CDR3 comprises 12 residues. Per germline, CDR1 DFQATT and CDR2 SNEGSKA (reference sequence). In DNA form, the CDR3 reads TGCAGTGCTTGGGGACCCCCCAATGAGCAGTTCTTC. Amino acids: CSAWGPPNEQFF.

The V gene is TRBV28, the J gene TRBJ2-2, with a tentative D call TRBD1 (6 bases). The CDR3 sequence is 15 residues long. From germline, CDR1 is MDHEN and CDR2 SYDVKM. Trimming left V 5 bases short and J 7 bases short, with 17 bases between. CDR3 residues: CASSRDKLVGGELFF. In DNA, the CDR3 is TGTGCCAGCAGTCGGGACAAACTTGTAGGCGGGGAGCTGTTTTTT.

This chain uses TRBV18 with TRBJ2-2, with D maybe TRBD1 (5 bases). Germline V gene lookup returns CDR1 KGHSH and CDR2 LQKENI. V was trimmed by 1 base and J by 3 bases, leaving 15 bases between them. The CDR3 is 17 amino acids. CDR3 amino acids: CASSPRFMTDDTGELFF. The CDR3 DNA follows: TGTGCCAGCTCACCACGCTTTATGACAGACGACACCGGGGAGCTGTTTTTT.

Many counts were recorded for this clonotype. V usage is TRBV5-1 and J usage is TRBJ1-1; D is uncertain. The CDR3 covers 14 residues. Germline CDR1 reads SGHRS; CDR2 reads YFSETQ. V gave up 0 bases and J gave up 1 base, with 7 bases separating them. CDR3 sequence: CASSLALGNTEAFF. The CDR3 DNA is TGCGCCAGCAGCTTGGCATTAGGGAACACTGAAGCTTTCTTT.

With regard to this clonotype: A much larger clone is a single base away; this may be a read error. The chain joins TRBV20-1 to TRBJ2-7, with D tentatively TRBD1 or TRBD2 (5 bases each). The CDR3 has 11 residues. Germline assignment: CDR1 DFQATT and CDR2 SNEGSKA (reference sequence). V lost 6 bases and J 1 base, leaving 7 bases between the germline ends. The DNA of the CDR3 is TGCAGTGCGGGACCTTCCTACGAGCAGTACTTC. Translation gives CSAGPSYEQYF.

At least ten counts were recorded for this clonotype. This chain uses TRBV20-1 with TRBJ2-2, with 7 bases matching TRBD1. Unmatched junction bases numbered 6, after V lost 2 bases and J lost 6 bases. From germline, CDR1 is DFQATT and CDR2 SNEGSKA (reference sequence). This CDR3 spans 14 amino acids. The CDR3 region is CSARKGTDSGELFF. DNA for the CDR3: TGCAGTGCTAGAAAGGGGACAGATTCCGGGGAGCTGTTTTTT.

The chain uses TRBV29-1 and TRBJ1-5; TRBD1 might be the D (6 bases). Germline CDR1 and CDR2: SQVTM and ANQGSEA. The CDR3 contains 14 residues. Trimming took 6 bases from V and 4 from J, leaving 16 bases between them. CDR3 loop: CSVEVGGSNQPQHF. The CDR3 region has the DNA TGCAGCGTGGAGGTAGGGGGTTCAAATCAGCCCCAGCATTTT.

This clonotype was observed at least ten times. This chain connects TRBV29-1 to TRBJ1-2, with a tentative D call TRBD1 (5 bases). The V end was cut by 0 bases, the J end by 6 bases, with 8 bases between. The CDR3 totals 12 residues. From germline, CDR1 is SQVTM and CDR2 ANQGSEA. The CDR3 loop reads CSVEDSTDGYTF. The CDR3 DNA reads as TGCAGCGTTGAAGATTCGACAGATGGCTACACCTTC.

The CDR3 DNA follows: TGCAGTGCTCCCCAGTGGGTTACTAGCACAGATACGCAGTATTTT. Encoded protein: CSAPQWVTSTDTQYF. The rearrangement uses TRBV20-1 and TRBJ2-3; D remains ambiguous. The CDR3 runs to 15 residues. Germline lookup yields CDR1 DFQATT and CDR2 SNEGSKA (reference sequence). V was cut by 5 bases and J by 0 bases, with 15 bases left in between.

This clonotype was found many times. This chain connects TRBV6-1 to TRBJ1-5; TRBD1 aligns across 7 bases. CDR3 length: 14 amino acids. V shed 6 bases, J shed 10 bases, and the junction held 12 bases outside the gene matches. The germline V gene encodes CDR1 MNHNS and CDR2 SASEGT. CDR3 sequence: CASRLQGFGEPQHF. In DNA form, the CDR3 reads TGTGCCAGCAGACTACAGGGGTTCGGGGAACCCCAGCATTTT.

Turning to this clonotype: Just one base apart from a much larger clone, this may be a read error. V is TRBV12-3 or TRBV12-4 and J is TRBJ2-1; 9 bases fit TRBD1. The CDR3 contains 14 residues. Trimming took 4 bases from V and 10 from J; bases not matched to a gene: 8. The CDR3 is CASSSGQGFYEQFF. The CDR3 DNA sequence: TGTGCCAGCAGTTCGGGACAGGGATTCTACGAGCAGTTCTTC.

This clonotype has at least ten counts. The chain is built from TRBV10-3 and TRBJ2-5; no clear D gene. Germline V gives CDR1 ENHRY, CDR2 SYGVKD. The CDR3 loop spans 12 amino acids. The V end lost 9 bases, the J end lost 4 bases, and 12 bases lay between the germline ends. The CDR3 DNA sequence: TGTGCCATTAGTTTGAAGGGAGAGACCCAGTACTTC. This codes for CAISLKGETQYF.

This clonotype was counted once. The chain has TRBV28 and TRBJ1-4, with no clear D. The length of the CDR3 is 14 residues. Germline CDR1 MDHEN, CDR2 SYDVKM. Trimming took off 6 bases at V and 7 bases at J, with 15 bases between the two ends. CDR3 amino acids: CASSGDQTIEKLFF. The CDR3, as DNA: TGTGCCAGCAGCGGAGACCAGACCATTGAAAAACTGTTTTTT. Based on the CDR3 plus reference TRBV28 and TRBJ1-4, the full variable domain is DVKVTQSSRYLVKRTGEKVFLECVQDMDHENMFWYRQDPGLGLRLIYFSYDVKMKEKGDIPEGYSVSREKKERFSLILESASTNQTSMYLCASSGDQTIEKLFFGSGTQLSVL.